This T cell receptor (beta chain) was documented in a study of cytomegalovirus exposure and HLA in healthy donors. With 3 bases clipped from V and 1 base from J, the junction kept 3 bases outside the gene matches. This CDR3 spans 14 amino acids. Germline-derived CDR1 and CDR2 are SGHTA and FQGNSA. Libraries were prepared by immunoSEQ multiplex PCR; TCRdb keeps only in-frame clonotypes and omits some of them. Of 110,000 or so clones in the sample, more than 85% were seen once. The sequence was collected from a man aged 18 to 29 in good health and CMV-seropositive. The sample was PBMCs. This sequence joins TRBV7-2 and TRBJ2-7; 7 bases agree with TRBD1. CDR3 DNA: TGTGCCAGCAGCTTTGGGACAGAGTCCTACGAGCAGTACTTC. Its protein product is CASSFGTESYEQYF.